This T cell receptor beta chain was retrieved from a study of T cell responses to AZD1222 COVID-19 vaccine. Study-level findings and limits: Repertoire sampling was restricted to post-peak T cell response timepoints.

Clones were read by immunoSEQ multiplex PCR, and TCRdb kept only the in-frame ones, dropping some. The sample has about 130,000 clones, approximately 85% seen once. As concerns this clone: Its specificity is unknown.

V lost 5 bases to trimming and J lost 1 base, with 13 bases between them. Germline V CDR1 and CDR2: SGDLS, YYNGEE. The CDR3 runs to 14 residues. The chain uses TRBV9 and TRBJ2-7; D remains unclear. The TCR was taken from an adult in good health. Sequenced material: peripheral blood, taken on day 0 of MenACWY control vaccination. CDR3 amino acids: CASSPDGPSYEQYF. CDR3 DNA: TGTGCCAGCAGTCCCGACGGACCGTCCTACGAGCAGTACTTC. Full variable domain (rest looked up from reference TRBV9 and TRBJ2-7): DSGVTQTPKHLITATGQRVTLRCSPRSGDLSVYWYQQSLDQGLQFLIQYYNGEERAKGNILERFSAQQFPDLHSELNLSSLELGDSALYFCASSPDGPSYEQYFGPGTRLTVT.